This T cell receptor (beta chain) is from a study of blood T cell repertoires in COVID-19. Overall study context: The study drew acute and convalescent COVID-19 samples from the United States, Italy and Spain. PBMCs, B-cell-depleted T cells, or T cells provided the cDNA or gDNA that made up the material.

Method: immunoSEQ multiplex PCR; TCRdb's copy keeps in-frame clones and lacks some. Of 200,000 to 250,000 clones detected, about 83% appear once; the ten largest clones hold 1.3%. One Seattle source followed patients from active infection through their disease course. CDR1 SGHTA and CDR2 FQGNSA come from the germline V gene. V lost 5 bases and J 8 bases, leaving 19 bases between the germline ends. The CDR3 has 15 residues. The sequencing input was peripheral blood. J is TRBJ2-1 and V is TRBV7-2; possible D gene TRBD1, 6 bases. The clonotype comes from a woman aged 25 to 39 with COVID-19, enrolled during active disease. CDR3 bases: TGTGCCAGCAGCCCACCGGGACACCTTATGGATGAGCAGTTCTTC. This encodes CASSPPGHLMDEQFF.